A selection of T cell receptor beta chains follows, all from one sample in a study of shared clonotypes between healthy human individuals. TCRdb keeps only in-frame clones here, not all; method: immunoSEQ multiplex PCR. The sample has hundreds of thousands of clones, around 90% seen once; the top ten hold 24%. The sequencing sample was made of naive CD8+ T cells sorted from blood. All receptors come from a man aged 25-40 years in good health. Each CDR3 is given with its conserved first and last residue. A D gene is named only where the DNA matches it firmly. Rows give clone size only sometimes, using once, few, many, or a class for an expanded clone.

D | J | V | size | CDR3 | DNA
TRBD1 | TRBJ1-2 | TRBV7-9 | - | CASSLGGQGHPGYTF | TGTGCCAGCAGCTTAGGGGGACAGGGGCACCCTGGCTACACCTTC
TRBD1 | TRBJ1-5 | TRBV7-9 | few | CASSLDTGGANNQPQHF | TGTGCCAGCAGCTTAGACACAGGGGGCGCGAACAATCAGCCCCAGCATTTT
- | TRBJ1-1 | TRBV5-8 | once | CASSYNGANTEAFF | TGTGCCAGCAGCTACAACGGGGCGAACACTGAAGCTTTCTTT
TRBD1 | TRBJ1-1 | TRBV2 | - | CASGPRDRRNTEAFF | TGTGCCAGCGGCCCAAGGGACAGGAGGAACACTGAAGCTTTCTTT
TRBD2 | TRBJ2-2 | TRBV10-2 | - | CASSETSGRATGELFF | TGCGCCAGCAGTGAGACCAGCGGGAGGGCCACCGGGGAGCTGTTTTTT
- | TRBJ2-2 | TRBV9 | - | CATKAGLASGELFF | TGTGCCACCAAAGCCGGGCTAGCTTCCGGGGAGCTGTTTTTT
- | TRBJ1-2 | TRBV7-9 | - | CASSLVRQEDYTF | TGTGCCAGCAGCTTAGTTCGACAGGAGGACTACACCTTC
- | TRBJ1-5 | TRBV28 | - | CASSSGLSSQPQHF | TGTGCCAGCAGTTCCGGACTTTCTAGTCAGCCCCAGCATTTT
TRBD1 | TRBJ2-7 | TRBV18 | - | CASSSPGQGHYEQYF | TGTGCCAGCTCATCCCCGGGACAGGGGCACTACGAGCAGTACTTC
TRBD2 | TRBJ2-1 | TRBV19 | - | CASSILGLGDNEQFF | TGTGCCAGTAGTATCTTGGGACTAGGCGACAATGAGCAGTTCTTC
- | TRBJ2-7 | TRBV7-2 | - | CASSLTVAVNYEQYF | TGTGCCAGCAGCTTAACCGTAGCGGTAAACTACGAGCAGTACTTC
- | TRBJ2-2 | TRBV10-2 | once | CASSEPGRKANTGELFF | TGCGCCAGCAGTGAGCCGGGACGCAAAGCGAACACCGGGGAGCTGTTTTTT
- | TRBJ2-1 | TRBV7-9 | - | CASSSHKVQLGDNEQFF | TGTGCCAGCAGCTCCCATAAAGTCCAGCTAGGGGACAATGAGCAGTTCTTC
- | TRBJ2-2 | TRBV29-1 | once | CSVMGSTGELFF | TGCAGCGTTATGGGGAGCACCGGGGAGCTGTTTTTT
TRBD2 | TRBJ2-7 | TRBV7-9 | - | CASSGPGLAGYEQYF | TGTGCCAGCAGCGGACCGGGACTAGCGGGATACGAGCAGTACTTC
- | TRBJ1-2 | TRBV7-9 | - | CASSLGQGSNYGYTF | TGTGCCAGCAGCTTAGGGCAGGGAAGTAACTATGGCTACACCTTC
- | TRBJ2-7 | TRBV11-2 | - | CASSLGAGYEQYF | TGTGCCAGCAGCTTAGGGGCGGGCTACGAGCAGTACTTC
TRBD2 | TRBJ2-1 | TRBV29-1 | - | CSVEGGLVKNEQFF | TGCAGCGTTGAAGGGGGACTAGTTAAGAATGAGCAGTTCTTC
TRBD2 | TRBJ2-1 | TRBV9 | - | CASSVSWAGVPFNEQFF | TGTGCCAGCAGCGTATCATGGGCGGGGGTCCCGTTCAATGAGCAGTTCTTC
TRBD2 | TRBJ2-1 | TRBV5-4 | - | CASSFPREAPYNEQFF | TGTGCCAGCAGCTTTCCGCGGGAGGCCCCCTACAATGAGCAGTTCTTC
- | TRBJ1-2 | TRBV7-7 | once | CASSLASEQHNYGYTF | TGTGCTAGCAGCTTAGCCTCAGAACAGCATAACTATGGCTACACCTTC
- | TRBJ2-1 | TRBV11-3 | - | CASSVLDNEQFF | TGTGCCAGCAGCGTTCTAGACAATGAGCAGTTCTTC
- | TRBJ2-1 | TRBV7-9 | - | CASSPGQEQFF | TGTGCCAGCAGCCCCGGCCAGGAGCAGTTCTTC
- | TRBJ1-5 | TRBV27 | - | CASSLGRGFFQPQHF | TGTGCCAGCAGTTTGGGCAGGGGTTTCTTTCAGCCCCAGCATTTT
TRBD2 | TRBJ2-5 | TRBV6-1 | - | CASSEFLAVQETQYF | TGTGCCAGCAGTGAGTTCCTAGCGGTACAAGAGACCCAGTACTTC
- | TRBJ1-1 | TRBV10-3 | few | CAISESMTNTEAFF | TGTGCCATCAGTGAGTCAATGACGAACACTGAAGCTTTCTTT
- | TRBJ2-1 | TRBV28 | - | CASSQSSYNEQFF | TGTGCCAGCAGCCAGAGCTCCTACAATGAGCAGTTCTTC
- | TRBJ1-4 | TRBV9 | - | CASSVTGFNEKLFF | TGTGCCAGCAGCGTAACCGGGTTTAATGAAAAACTGTTTTTT
- | TRBJ2-4 | TRBV11-2 | - | CASSLGPARQYF | TGTGCCAGCAGCTTAGGTCCTGCCCGTCAGTACTTC
TRBD2 | TRBJ2-7 | TRBV5-5 | - | CASSLDSSGRAWEQYF | TGTGCCAGCAGCTTGGATTCTAGCGGGAGGGCCTGGGAGCAGTACTTC
- | TRBJ2-5 | TRBV5-1 | - | CASSSGGSNQETQYF | TGCGCCAGCAGCTCCGGTGGGTCGAACCAAGAGACCCAGTACTTC
- | TRBJ1-2 | TRBV6-5 | - | CASSYSFNYGYTF | TGTGCCAGCAGTTACTCGTTTAACTATGGCTACACCTTC
TRBD2 | TRBJ2-4 | TRBV15 | - | CATSSRLAEAKNIQYF | TGTGCCACCAGCTCCCGACTAGCGGAAGCCAAAAACATTCAGTACTTC
- | TRBJ2-1 | TRBV28 | - | CASSFSNEQFF | TGTGCCAGCAGTTTCTCGAATGAGCAGTTCTTC
- | TRBJ2-7 | TRBV5-1 | once | CASSLDQPSSYEQYF | TGCGCCAGCAGCTTGGATCAGCCAAGCTCCTACGAGCAGTACTTC
TRBD1 | TRBJ2-7 | TRBV6-5 | - | CASKPGTGYNEQYF | TGTGCCAGCAAGCCCGGGACAGGGTACAACGAGCAGTACTTC
- | TRBJ1-3 | TRBV13 | - | CASSERDIGNTIYF | TGTGCCAGCAGCGAACGAGACATTGGAAACACCATATATTTT
- | TRBJ2-7 | TRBV29-1 | - | CSVEDERYEQYF | TGCAGCGTTGAAGATGAGAGGTACGAGCAGTACTTC
- | TRBJ1-2 | TRBV10-3 | - | CAISESRHRERSGYTF | TGTGCCATCAGTGAGTCGAGGCACAGGGAGAGGAGTGGCTACACCTTC
TRBD1 | TRBJ1-5 | TRBV5-1 | - | CASSFPGQGAGSNQPQHF | TGCGCCAGCAGCTTCCCGGGACAGGGGGCAGGTAGCAATCAGCCCCAGCATTTT
- | TRBJ2-3 | TRBV7-9 | - | CASSLVRSSTETQYF | TGTGCCAGCAGCTTAGTGCGGTCTTCCACAGAGACGCAGTATTTT
TRBD2 | TRBJ2-1 | TRBV7-9 | - | CATRGGLAALNEQFF | TGTGCCACCCGCGGAGGACTAGCGGCACTAAATGAGCAGTTCTTC
- | TRBJ2-2 | TRBV6-6 | - | CASSYTSGGHTGELFF | TGTGCCAGCAGTTACACCTCCGGGGGCCACACCGGGGAGCTGTTTTTT
- | TRBJ2-4 | TRBV2 | - | CASSEIGLAKNIQYF | TGTGCCAGCAGTGAGATAGGGCTAGCCAAAAACATTCAGTACTTC
- | TRBJ2-5 | TRBV2 | - | CASSEEEETQYF | TGTGCCAGCAGTGAAGAGGAGGAGACCCAGTACTTC
- | TRBJ1-5 | TRBV12-1 | - | CASSFLMEGNQPQHF | TGTGCCAGCAGCTTTCTTATGGAGGGCAATCAGCCCCAGCATTTT
- | TRBJ2-2 | TRBV7-3 | - | CASSLTGVMGELFF | TGTGCCAGCAGCTTAACAGGAGTGATGGGGGAGCTGTTTTTT
- | TRBJ1-1 | TRBV27 | - | CASSLQGRTEAFF | TGTGCCAGCAGTTTACAGGGTCGCACTGAAGCTTTCTTT
TRBD1 | TRBJ2-7 | TRBV2 | - | CASSAPNRGTPYEQYF | TGTGCCAGCAGCGCCCCAAACAGGGGCACCCCCTACGAGCAGTACTTC
- | TRBJ2-7 | TRBV11-2 | - | CASSFGQLYEQYF | TGTGCCAGCAGCTTTGGACAGCTCTACGAGCAGTACTTC